This TCR beta chain derives from a study of cytomegalovirus exposure and HLA in healthy donors. Looking at the study overall: Earlier sequencing of 200 million or so T cells yielded approximately 100 million unique TCR beta sequences.

This clone was seen more than once but under ten times. Its specificity is not known. One end of the junction fails to match germline, which may point to a read error. CDR1 is SEHNR and CDR2 is FQNEAQ in the germline V gene (reference sequence). There are 13 residues in the CDR3. Notes on the study in general: Researchers had no immune exposure information except CMV serostatus available. TRBV6-2, TRBV6-3 and some other V segments were unresolvable in 87-base-pair reads.

60 Vbeta and 13 Jbeta primers were used in PCR. Assay: immunoSEQ multiplex PCR; the TCRdb copy retains only in-frame clones and omits some. There are tens of thousands of clones in the sample; around 73% occur only once, and 5.4% lies in the top ten. This chain links TRBV7-9 with TRBJ2-7; tentatively, D is TRBD2 (6 bases). This clonotype was sampled from a man in his forties or fifties in good health and CMV-seronegative. Specimen: PBMCs. This CDR3 reads CSSSRGEGREQYF. The CDR3 DNA reads TGTTCCAGCAGCCGGGGAGAGGGGAGGGAGCAGTACTTC.